The 21 T cell receptor beta chains listed next were all sequenced from one sample in a study of molecular identifiers for immune sequencing clone quantification. A single record per CDR3 protein comes from TCRdb applying MiXCR to the PCR reads. The sample carries under 350,000 distinct CDR3 sequences, 24% recorded once. The specimen was naive CD8+ T cells from blood, with Jurkat cell RNA spiked in. Specified subset: FACS-sorted CD8+CD4-CCR7+CD45RA+ naive T cells. These receptors all come from a human donor in good health. Some libraries in this study had Jurkat cell RNA spiked in.

V and J are TRBV6-2 or TRBV6-3 and TRBJ1-1; 7 bases match TRBD1. CDR1 and CDR2 from the germline V gene are MNHEY and SVGEGT. The CDR3 totals 14 residues. V trimming: 7 bases; J trimming: 7 bases; junction bases outside the gene matches: 12. This chain's CDR3 is CASTFMGQKFEAFF. In DNA form, the CDR3 reads TGTGCCAGCACCTTTATGGGACAGAAGTTTGAAGCTTTCTTT.

The rearrangement joins TRBV6-2 or TRBV6-3 to TRBJ2-7; D is unclear. V lost 2 bases and J lost 7, with 15 bases in between. The germline V gene encodes CDR1 MNHEY and CDR2 SVGEGT. The CDR3 is made up of 14 amino acids. As DNA, the CDR3 is TGTGCCAGCAGTTACGGCCTGCCGTTGGGTGAGCAGTACTTC. Protein product: CASSYGLPLGEQYF.

The table lists this clonotype with many counts. The gene calls are TRBV7-6 and TRBJ2-7, with 14 bases lining up with TRBD2. Germline CDR1 is SGHVS and CDR2 is FNYEAQ. With V trimmed by 5 bases and J by 2 bases, 2 bases remained unmatched. The CDR3 length is 15 residues. CDR3 loop: CASSKTSGGAYEQYF. The CDR3 coding sequence is TGTGCCAGCAGCAAGACTAGCGGGGGGGCCTACGAGCAGTACTTC.

The chain links TRBV7-6 to TRBJ1-1; TRBD1 matches at 9 bases. This CDR3 contains 15 residues. V dropped 3 bases and J dropped 5; count of bases not matched to a gene: 7. Germline assignment: CDR1 SGHVS and CDR2 FNYEAQ. CDR3 sequence: CASSLGGQGYTEAFF. The CDR3 DNA reads as TGTGCCAGCAGCTTGGGGGGACAGGGATATACTGAAGCTTTCTTT.

This clonotype was observed a handful of times. This chain links TRBV30 with TRBJ2-3; 7 nucleotides line up with TRBD1. The CDR3 totals 15 residues. Germline CDR1 reads GTSNPN; CDR2 reads SVGIG (reference sequence). V was pared by 0 bases and J by 0 bases, with 3 bases of the junction left unmatched. CDR3 amino acids: CAWSVDRKSTDTQYF. The CDR3 nucleotides are TGTGCCTGGAGTGTGGACAGGAAGAGCACAGATACGCAGTATTTT.

The sample holds many counts of this clonotype. V and J are TRBV7-6 and TRBJ2-7; 7 bases are a match to TRBD2. The CDR3 totals 16 residues. Trimming removed 1 base from V and 0 bases from J; junction bases left unmatched: 6. Germline V gene sequence: CDR1 SGHVS, CDR2 FNYEAQ. CDR3 nucleotide sequence: TGTGCCAGCAGCTTAGACGGGAGGTCCCCCTCCTACGAGCAGTACTTC. Protein sequence: CASSLDGRSPSYEQYF.

This clonotype showed up many times. The chain employs TRBV6-6 and TRBJ1-1; D not certain. The CDR3 sequence is 14 residues long. The V end lost 5 bases, the J end lost 1 base, and 11 bases lay between the germline ends. Germline V gives CDR1 MNHNY, CDR2 SVGAGI (reference sequence). Here the CDR3 reads CASSQTVTNTEAFF. The CDR3 DNA follows: TGTGCCAGCAGTCAGACGGTAACGAACACTGAAGCTTTCTTT.

As to this clonotype: Possible read error: a much larger clone is one base away. This likely comes from a read error, as the CDR3 has no conserved phenylalanine or tryptophan at its end. J is TRBJ1-1 and V is TRBV14; TRBD1 agrees at 8 bases. The CDR3 consists of 16 residues. Unmatched junction bases numbered 13, after V lost 5 bases and J lost 5 bases. Germline CDR1 SGHDN, CDR2 FVKESK. CDR3 sequence: CASSSRDRLPGTEAFV. In DNA form, the CDR3 reads TGTGCCAGCAGCTCCCGGGACAGGCTCCCGGGAACTGAAGCTTTCGTT.

In its sample, this clonotype was seen many times. The V and J genes are TRBV7-8 and TRBJ2-3; 9 nucleotides align to TRBD1. The germline V gene encodes CDR1 SGHVS and CDR2 FQNEAQ. The ends lost 5 bases at V and 9 bases at J; junction bases unmatched: 3. The length of the CDR3 is 12 residues. The CDR3 protein is CASSTGGGTQYF. The DNA for the CDR3 is TGTGCCAGCAGCACAGGGGGCGGGACGCAGTATTTT.

This clonotype has at least ten counts. This chain connects TRBV7-3 to TRBJ2-3; D not resolved. Trimming removed 1 base from V and 3 bases from J, with 14 bases in between. CDR3 length equals 16 residues. Germline V gene sequence: CDR1 SGHTA, CDR2 FQGTGA. CDR3 residues: CASSLNLTPETDTQYF. CDR3 in DNA: TGTGCCAGCAGCTTAAACTTGACACCTGAAACAGATACGCAGTATTTT.

With regard to this clonotype: A much more abundant neighbour one base away suggests this may be a read error. The chain recombines TRBV6-5 with TRBJ2-7; possible D gene TRBD1, 5 bases. The CDR3 is made up of 13 amino acids. The germline V gene encodes CDR1 MNHEY and CDR2 SVGAGI. The CDR3 bases are TGTGTCAGCAGTTACTCGACAGCGTACGAGCAGTACTTC. It codes for CVSSYSTAYEQYF.

This clonotype has ten or more counts. The J gene is TRBJ2-6, the V gene TRBV7-9, with 8 nucleotides matching TRBD1. The V and J ends lost 5 bases and 3 bases, in that order; junction bases with no gene match: 6. Germline V CDR1 and CDR2: SEHNR, FQNEAQ (reference sequence). CDR3 size: 16 residues. The DNA of the CDR3 is TGTGCCAGCAGCCCTCAGGGGGCTGTTGGGGCCAACGTCCTGACTTTC. This gives the protein CASSPQGAVGANVLTF.

In the case of this clonotype: A much more abundant neighbour one base away suggests this may be a read error. The chain couples TRBV7-2 to TRBJ2-5; TRBD2 might be the D (6 bases). CDR3 length: 14 residues. Germline V gene sequence: CDR1 SGHTA, CDR2 FQGNSA. Trimming left V 5 bases short and J 2 bases short, with 12 bases between. The CDR3 protein is CTSSAPGRQETQYF. The CDR3 region has the DNA TGTACCAGCAGCGCACCCGGGAGACAAGAGACCCAGTACTTC. The full variable domain, rest sourced from reference TRBV7-2 and TRBJ2-5, is GAGVSQSPSNKVTEKGKDVELRCDPISGHTALYWYRQSLGQGLEFLIYFQGNSAPDKSGLPSDRFSAERTGGSVSTLTIQRTQQEDSAVYLCTSSAPGRQETQYFGPGTRLLVL.

This rearrangement joins TRBV11-2 to TRBJ1-2; no reliable D call. The germline CDR1 and CDR2 sequences are SGHAT and FQNNGV. The CDR3 length is 17 residues. V lost 1 base to trimming and J lost 4 bases, with 19 bases between them. The CDR3 DNA is TGTGCCAGCAGCTTAGGGGATTTAAACCCCGAGCCCTATGGCTACACCTTC. This codes for CASSLGDLNPEPYGYTF.

The gene calls are TRBV5-1 and TRBJ2-3; D tentatively reads TRBD1 or TRBD2 (5 bases each). This CDR3 is 16 amino acids long. V lost 5 bases to trimming and J lost 5 bases, with 21 bases between them. Germline CDR1 SGHRS, CDR2 YFSETQ. CDR3 residues: CASRTGKGRPRDTQYF. The CDR3 bases are TGCGCCAGCAGAACGGGAAAGGGGCGTCCAAGAGATACGCAGTATTTT.

The chain is built from TRBV12-3 or TRBV12-4 and TRBJ1-2; D unclear. The V end was cut by 8 bases, the J end by 8 bases, with 18 bases between. The CDR3 is 13 amino acids. As DNA, the CDR3 is TGTGCCAGCGGGTTCACGGCAGGCGGAGGCTACACCTTC. It encodes CASGFTAGGGYTF.

This clonotype was counted a few times. V gene TRBV11-1 combines with J gene TRBJ1-1; maybe TRBD1 (5 bases). V lost 3 bases to trimming and J lost 8 bases, with 13 bases between them. The CDR3 extends over 13 amino acids. CDR1 and CDR2 from the germline V gene are SGHAT and FQDESV (reference sequence). The CDR3 sequence: CASSFPGGEEAFF. The DNA of the CDR3 is TGTGCCAGCAGCTTCCCCGGGGGTGAGGAAGCTTTCTTT.

For this clonotype: A much more abundant neighbour one base away suggests this may be a read error. The chain uses TRBV7-9 and TRBJ2-6, with D unresolved. The CDR3 length is 12 residues. Germline loops: CDR1 SEHNR, CDR2 FQNEAQ (reference sequence). In DNA form, the CDR3 reads TGTGCCAGCAGCTCCGAGGATAGCCCGCCCCCTTTC. It specifies CASSSEDSPPPF.

Points on this clonotype: The conserved phenylalanine or tryptophan is not found at the CDR3 terminus, so this likely reflects a read error. The chain joins TRBV29-1 to TRBJ1-2; D remains ambiguous. Trimming left V 4 bases short and J 6 bases short, with 9 bases between. Germline V gene sequence: CDR1 SQVTM, CDR2 ANQGSEA. The CDR3 is 11 amino acids. CDR3 region: CSVGGADGYTL. The CDR3, as DNA: TGCAGCGTTGGTGGCGCCGATGGCTACACCCTC.

Comments on this clonotype: This sequence may be a read error, since a much larger clone differs from it by one base. The genes are TRBV28 and TRBJ2-7; D may correspond to TRBD1 or TRBD2 (5 bases each). The V gene's germline CDR1 is MDHEN and CDR2 SYDVKM. Trimming stripped 2 bases from V and 5 bases from J, with 10 bases between. The CDR3 is 13 residues long. The CDR3 DNA is TGTGCCAGCAGTTTAAGTGTGGGACACGAGCAGTACTTC. Amino acids: CASSLSVGHEQYF.

This clonotype was detected ten times or more. The rearrangement links TRBV24-1 to TRBJ2-2, with 7 positions matching TRBD1. Trimming at V came to 9 bases and at J to 4 bases, leaving 1 base not matched to a gene. Germline-derived CDR1 and CDR2 are KGHDR and SFDVKD. This CDR3 is built from 12 residues. CDR3 sequence reads: CATAGGTGELFF. In nucleotides, the CDR3 is TGTGCCACCGCAGGGGGCACCGGGGAGCTGTTTTTT.